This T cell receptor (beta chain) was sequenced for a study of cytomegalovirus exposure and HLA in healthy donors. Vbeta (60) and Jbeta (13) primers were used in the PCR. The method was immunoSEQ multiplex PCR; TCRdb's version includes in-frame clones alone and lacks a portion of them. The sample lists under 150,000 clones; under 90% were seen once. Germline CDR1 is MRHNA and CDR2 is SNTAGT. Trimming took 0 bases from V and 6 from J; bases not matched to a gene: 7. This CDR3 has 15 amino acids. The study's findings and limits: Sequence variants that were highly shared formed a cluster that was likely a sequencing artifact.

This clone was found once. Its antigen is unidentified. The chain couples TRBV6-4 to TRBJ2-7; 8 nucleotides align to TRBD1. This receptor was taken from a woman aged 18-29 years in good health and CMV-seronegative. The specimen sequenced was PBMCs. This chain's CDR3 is CASSDSDRVRREQYV. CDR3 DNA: TGTGCCAGCAGTGACTCGGACAGGGTGCGGCGCGAGCAGTACGTC.